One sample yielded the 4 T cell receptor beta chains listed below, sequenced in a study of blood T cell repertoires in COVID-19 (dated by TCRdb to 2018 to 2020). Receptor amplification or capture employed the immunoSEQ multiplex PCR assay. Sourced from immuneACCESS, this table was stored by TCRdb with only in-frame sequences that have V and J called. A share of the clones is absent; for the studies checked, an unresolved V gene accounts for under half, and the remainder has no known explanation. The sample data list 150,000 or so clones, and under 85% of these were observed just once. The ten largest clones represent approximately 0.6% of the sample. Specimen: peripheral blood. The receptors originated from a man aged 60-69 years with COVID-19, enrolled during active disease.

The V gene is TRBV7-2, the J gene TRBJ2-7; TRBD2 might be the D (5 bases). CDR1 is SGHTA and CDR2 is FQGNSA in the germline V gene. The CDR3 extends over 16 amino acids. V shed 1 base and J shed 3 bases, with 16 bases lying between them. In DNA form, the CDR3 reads TGTGCCAGCAGCTTAGGATTTCCGGGATCAAGCTACGAGCAGTACTTC. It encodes CASSLGFPGSSYEQYF.

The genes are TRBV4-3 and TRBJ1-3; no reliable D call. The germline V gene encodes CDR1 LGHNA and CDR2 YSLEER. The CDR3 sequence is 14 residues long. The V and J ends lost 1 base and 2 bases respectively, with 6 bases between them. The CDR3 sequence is CASSQGRPGNTIYF. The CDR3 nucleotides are TGCGCCAGCAGCCAAGGGAGGCCTGGAAACACCATATATTTT.

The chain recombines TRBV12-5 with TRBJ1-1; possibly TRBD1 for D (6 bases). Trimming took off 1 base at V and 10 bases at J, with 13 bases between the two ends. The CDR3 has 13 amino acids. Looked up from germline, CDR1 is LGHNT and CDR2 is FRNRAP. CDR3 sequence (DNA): TGTGCTAGTGGTTTGGACGGAAGGGGGAGAGCTTTCTTT. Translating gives CASGLDGRGRAFF.

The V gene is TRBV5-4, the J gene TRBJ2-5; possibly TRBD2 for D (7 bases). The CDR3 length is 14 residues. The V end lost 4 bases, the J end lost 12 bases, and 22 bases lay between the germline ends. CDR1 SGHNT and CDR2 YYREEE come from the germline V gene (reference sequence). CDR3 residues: CASSAVGGARRKYF. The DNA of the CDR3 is TGTGCCAGCAGCGCGGTGGGGGGGGCCCGTCGGAAGTACTTC.